A single sample is the source of the 3 T cell receptor beta chains below, sequenced in a study of shared clonotypes between healthy human individuals. Measured with immunoSEQ multiplex PCR; TCRdb has only the in-frame clones, and not every one. This table holds 400,000 to 550,000 clones, roughly 85% found once. Sequencing was performed on PBMCs. The receptors were gathered from a woman in her 40s in good health. Some clones in this sample may be carry-over from other donors' samples.

The chain employs TRBV6-5 and TRBJ2-7; TRBD2 matches at 12 bases. The CDR3 is 15 residues long. The V gene's germline CDR1 is MNHEY and CDR2 SVGAGI. Unmatched junction bases numbered 3, after V lost 3 bases and J lost 3 bases. The CDR3 region is CASSYSSGRGYEQYF. CDR3 bases: TGTGCCAGCAGTTATTCTAGCGGGAGGGGCTACGAGCAGTACTTC.

J is TRBJ2-3 and V is TRBV29-1; 11 bases agree with TRBD2. The CDR3 loop spans 15 amino acids. CDR1 is SQVTM and CDR2 is ANQGSEA in the germline V gene. Trimming removed 8 bases from V and 6 bases from J; junction bases left unmatched: 13. The CDR3 region has the DNA TGCAGCCTTGCCGGGACTAGCGGTCTGGCGGATACGCAGTATTTT. Translated, it gives CSLAGTSGLADTQYF.

The J gene is TRBJ2-1, the V gene TRBV2; TRBD1 matches at 9 bases. The CDR3 spans 15 residues. J was trimmed by 3 bases and V by 4 bases; bases with no gene match: 4. CDR1 and CDR2 (germline): SNHLY, FYNNEI. The CDR3 loop reads CASSVSGQGYNEQFF. In DNA form, the CDR3 reads TGTGCCAGCAGTGTCTCGGGACAGGGCTACAATGAGCAGTTCTTC. The full variable domain, rest sourced from reference TRBV2 and TRBJ2-1, is EPEVTQTPSHQVTQMGQEVILRCVPISNHLYFYWYRQILGQKVEFLVSFYNNEISEKSEIFDDQFSVERPDGSNFTLKIRSTKLEDSAMYFCASSVSGQGYNEQFFGPGTRLTVL.